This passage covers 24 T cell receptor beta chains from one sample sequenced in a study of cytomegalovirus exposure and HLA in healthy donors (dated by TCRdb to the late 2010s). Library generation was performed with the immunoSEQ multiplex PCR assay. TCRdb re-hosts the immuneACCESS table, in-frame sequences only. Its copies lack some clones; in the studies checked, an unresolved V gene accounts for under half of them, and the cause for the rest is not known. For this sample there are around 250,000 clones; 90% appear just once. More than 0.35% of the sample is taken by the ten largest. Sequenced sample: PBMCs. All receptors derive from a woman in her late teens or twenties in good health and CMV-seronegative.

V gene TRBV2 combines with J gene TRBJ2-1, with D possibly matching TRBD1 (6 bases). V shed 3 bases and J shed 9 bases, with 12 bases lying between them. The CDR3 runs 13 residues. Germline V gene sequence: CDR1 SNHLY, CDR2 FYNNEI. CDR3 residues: CASSDTGYGEQFF. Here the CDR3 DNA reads TGTGCCAGCAGTGATACAGGGTATGGTGAGCAGTTCTTC.

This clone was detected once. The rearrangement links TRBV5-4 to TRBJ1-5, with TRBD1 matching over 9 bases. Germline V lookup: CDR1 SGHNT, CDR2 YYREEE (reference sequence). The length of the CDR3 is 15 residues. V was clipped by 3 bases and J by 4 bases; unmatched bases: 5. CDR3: CASSWGTGQNQPQHF. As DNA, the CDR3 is TGTGCCAGCAGCTGGGGGACAGGGCAAAATCAGCCCCAGCATTTT.

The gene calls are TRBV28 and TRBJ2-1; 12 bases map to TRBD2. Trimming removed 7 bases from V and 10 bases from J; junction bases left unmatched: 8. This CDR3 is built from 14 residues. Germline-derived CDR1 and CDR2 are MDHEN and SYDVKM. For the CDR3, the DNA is TGTGCCAGCAAATCTAGCGGGGGGGCCCCGGAGCAGTTCTTC. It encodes CASKSSGGAPEQFF.

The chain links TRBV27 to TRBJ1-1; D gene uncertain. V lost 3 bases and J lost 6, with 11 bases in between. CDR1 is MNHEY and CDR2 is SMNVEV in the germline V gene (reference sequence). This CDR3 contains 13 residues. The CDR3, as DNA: TGTGCCAGCAGTTTCTCCTCTTCGGCTGAAGCTTTCTTT. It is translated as CASSFSSSAEAFF.

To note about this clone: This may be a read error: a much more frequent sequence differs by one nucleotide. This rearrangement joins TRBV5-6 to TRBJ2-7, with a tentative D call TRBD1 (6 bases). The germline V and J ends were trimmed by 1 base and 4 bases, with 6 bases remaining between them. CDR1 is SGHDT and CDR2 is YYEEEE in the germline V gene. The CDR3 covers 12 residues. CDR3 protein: CASSLTGYEQYF. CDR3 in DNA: TGTGCCAGCAGCTTGACAGGGTACGAGCAGTACTTC. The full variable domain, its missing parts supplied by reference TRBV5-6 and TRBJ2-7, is DAGVTQSPTHLIKTRGQQVTLRCSPKSGHDTVSWYQQALGQGPQFIFQYYEEEERQRGNFPDRFSGHQFPNYSSELNVNALLLGDSALYLCASSLTGYEQYFGPGTRLTVT.

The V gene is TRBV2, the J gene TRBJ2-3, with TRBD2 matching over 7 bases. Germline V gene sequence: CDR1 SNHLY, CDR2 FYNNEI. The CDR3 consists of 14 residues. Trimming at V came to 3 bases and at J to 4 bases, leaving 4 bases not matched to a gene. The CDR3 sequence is CASSEASGPDTQYF. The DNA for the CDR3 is TGTGCCAGCAGTGAGGCTAGCGGCCCAGATACGCAGTATTTT.

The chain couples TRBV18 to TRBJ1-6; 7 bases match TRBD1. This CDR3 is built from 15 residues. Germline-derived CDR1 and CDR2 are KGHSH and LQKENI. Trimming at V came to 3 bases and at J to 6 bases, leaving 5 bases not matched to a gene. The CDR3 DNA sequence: TGTGCCAGCTCACCCGGCCAGGGGGTTAATTCACCCCTCCACTTT. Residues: CASSPGQGVNSPLHF.

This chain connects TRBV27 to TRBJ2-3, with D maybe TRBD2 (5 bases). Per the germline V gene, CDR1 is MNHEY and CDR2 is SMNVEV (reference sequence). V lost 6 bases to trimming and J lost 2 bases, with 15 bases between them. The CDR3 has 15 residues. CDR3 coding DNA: TGTGCCAGCAGCTTAATTAGGACTCTCACAGATACGCAGTATTTT. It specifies CASSLIRTLTDTQYF.

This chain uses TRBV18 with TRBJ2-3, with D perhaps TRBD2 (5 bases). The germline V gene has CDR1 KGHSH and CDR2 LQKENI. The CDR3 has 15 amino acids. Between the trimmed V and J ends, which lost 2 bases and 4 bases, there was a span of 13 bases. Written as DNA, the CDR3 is TGTGCCAGCTCACCAGACGGGATTCGCCCAGATACGCAGTATTTT. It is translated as CASSPDGIRPDTQYF.

CDR3 sequence reads: CASSLSPGGTEAFF. CDR3 in DNA: TGTGCCAGCAGTTTATCGCCAGGAGGCACTGAAGCTTTCTTT. The J gene is TRBJ1-1, the V gene TRBV28; D is unclear. Deletions cut 1 base from V and 4 bases from J, with 10 bases between. CDR1 and CDR2 (germline): MDHEN, SYDVKM. This CDR3 comprises 14 residues.

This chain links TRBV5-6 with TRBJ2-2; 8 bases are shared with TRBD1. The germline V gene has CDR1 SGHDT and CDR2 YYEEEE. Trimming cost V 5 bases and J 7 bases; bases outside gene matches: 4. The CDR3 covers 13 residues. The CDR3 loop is CASRWTGFGELFF. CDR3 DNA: TGTGCCAGCAGATGGACAGGGTTCGGGGAGCTGTTTTTT. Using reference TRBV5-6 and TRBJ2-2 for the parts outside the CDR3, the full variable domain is DAGVTQSPTHLIKTRGQQVTLRCSPKSGHDTVSWYQQALGQGPQFIFQYYEEEERQRGNFPDRFSGHQFPNYSSELNVNALLLGDSALYLCASRWTGFGELFFGEGSRLTVL.

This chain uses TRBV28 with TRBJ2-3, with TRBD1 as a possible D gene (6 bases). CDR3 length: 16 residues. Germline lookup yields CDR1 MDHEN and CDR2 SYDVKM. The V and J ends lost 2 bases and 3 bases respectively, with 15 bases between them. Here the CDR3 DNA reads TGTGCCAGCAGTTTAGGGAAGGGGGTCCAAACAGATACGCAGTATTTT. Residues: CASSLGKGVQTDTQYF.

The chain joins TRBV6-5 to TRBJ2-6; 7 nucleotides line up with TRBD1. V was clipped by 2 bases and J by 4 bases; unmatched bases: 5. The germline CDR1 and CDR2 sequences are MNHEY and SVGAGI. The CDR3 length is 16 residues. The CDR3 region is CASSYSQGVGANVLTF. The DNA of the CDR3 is TGTGCCAGCAGTTACAGTCAGGGGGTAGGGGCCAACGTCCTGACTTTC.

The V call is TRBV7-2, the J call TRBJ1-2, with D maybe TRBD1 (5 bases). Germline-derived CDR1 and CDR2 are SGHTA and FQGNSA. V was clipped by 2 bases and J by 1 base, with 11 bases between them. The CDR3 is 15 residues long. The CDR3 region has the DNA TGTGCCAGCAGCTTACGACTAGGGGATAACTATGGCTACACCTTC. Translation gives CASSLRLGDNYGYTF.

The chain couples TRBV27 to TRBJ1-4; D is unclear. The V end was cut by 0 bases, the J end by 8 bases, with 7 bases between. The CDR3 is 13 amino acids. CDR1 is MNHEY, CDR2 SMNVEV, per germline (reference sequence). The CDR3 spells CASSLSGSEKLFF. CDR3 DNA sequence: TGTGCCAGCAGTTTATCAGGGAGCGAAAAACTGTTTTTT.

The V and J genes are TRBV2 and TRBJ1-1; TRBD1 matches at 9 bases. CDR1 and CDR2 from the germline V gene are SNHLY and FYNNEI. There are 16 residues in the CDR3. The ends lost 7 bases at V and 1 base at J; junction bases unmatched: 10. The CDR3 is CASKGNRGPGNTEAFF. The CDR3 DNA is TGTGCCAGCAAAGGTAACAGGGGGCCAGGGAACACTGAAGCTTTCTTT.

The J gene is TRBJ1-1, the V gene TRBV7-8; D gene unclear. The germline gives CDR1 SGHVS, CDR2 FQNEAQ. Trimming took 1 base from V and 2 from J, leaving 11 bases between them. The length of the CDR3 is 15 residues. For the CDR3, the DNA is TGTGCCAGCAGCTTAGATCGCGGGGTAAACACTGAAGCTTTCTTT. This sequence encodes CASSLDRGVNTEAFF.

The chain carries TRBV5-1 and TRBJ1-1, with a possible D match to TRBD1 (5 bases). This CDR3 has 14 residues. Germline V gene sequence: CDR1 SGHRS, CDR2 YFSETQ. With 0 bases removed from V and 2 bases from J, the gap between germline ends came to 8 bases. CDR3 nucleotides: TGCGCCAGCAGCTTGGGAGACAGTAACACTGAAGCTTTCTTT. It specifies CASSLGDSNTEAFF.

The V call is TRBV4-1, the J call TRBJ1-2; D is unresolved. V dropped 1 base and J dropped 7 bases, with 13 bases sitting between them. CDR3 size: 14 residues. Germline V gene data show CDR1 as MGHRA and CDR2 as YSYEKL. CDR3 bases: TGCGCCAGCAGCCAAGGGGCAGGCAGCCGTGGCTACACCTTC. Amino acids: CASSQGAGSRGYTF.

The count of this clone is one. The CDR3 loop is CASSLQRGGADTQYF. CDR3 coding DNA: TGTGCCAGCAGCCTGCAGCGGGGGGGCGCAGATACGCAGTATTTT. This rearrangement joins TRBV6-6 to TRBJ2-3; the match to TRBD2 covers 10 bases. V gave up 6 bases and J gave up 4 bases; unmatched junction bases: 7. CDR1 and CDR2 from the germline V gene are MNHNY and SVGAGI (reference sequence). The CDR3 length is 15 residues.

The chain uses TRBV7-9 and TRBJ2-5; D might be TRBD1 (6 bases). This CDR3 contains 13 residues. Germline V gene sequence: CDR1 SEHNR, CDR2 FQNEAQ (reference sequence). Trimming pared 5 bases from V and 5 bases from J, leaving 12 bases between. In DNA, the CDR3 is TGTGCCAGCAGCCTACAGGGTTGGGAGACCCAGTACTTC. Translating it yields CASSLQGWETQYF.

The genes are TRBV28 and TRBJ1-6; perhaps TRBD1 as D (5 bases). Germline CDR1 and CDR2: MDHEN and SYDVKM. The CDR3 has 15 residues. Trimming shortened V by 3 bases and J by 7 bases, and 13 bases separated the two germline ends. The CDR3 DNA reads TGTGCCAGCAGTTTTTTCCAGGGACTCAATTCACCCCTCCACTTT. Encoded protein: CASSFFQGLNSPLHF.

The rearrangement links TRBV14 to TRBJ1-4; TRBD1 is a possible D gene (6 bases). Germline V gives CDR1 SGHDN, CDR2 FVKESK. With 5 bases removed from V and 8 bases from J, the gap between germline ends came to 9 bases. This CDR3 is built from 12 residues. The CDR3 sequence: CASSRTGEKLFF. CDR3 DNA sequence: TGTGCCAGCAGCAGAACAGGGGAAAAACTGTTTTTT. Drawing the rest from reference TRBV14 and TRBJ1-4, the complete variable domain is EAGVTQFPSHSVIEKGQTVTLRCDPISGHDNLYWYRRVMGKEIKFLLHFVKESKQDESGMPNNRFLAERTGGTYSTLKVQPAELEDSGVYFCASSRTGEKLFFGSGTQLSVL.

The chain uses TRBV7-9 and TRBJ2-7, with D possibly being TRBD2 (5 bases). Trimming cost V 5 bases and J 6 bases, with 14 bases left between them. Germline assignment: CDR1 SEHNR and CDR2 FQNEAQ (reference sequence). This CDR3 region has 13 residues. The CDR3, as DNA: TGTGCCAGCAGCCCTAGCTACCCCGGCGAGCAGTACGTC. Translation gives CASSPSYPGEQYV.